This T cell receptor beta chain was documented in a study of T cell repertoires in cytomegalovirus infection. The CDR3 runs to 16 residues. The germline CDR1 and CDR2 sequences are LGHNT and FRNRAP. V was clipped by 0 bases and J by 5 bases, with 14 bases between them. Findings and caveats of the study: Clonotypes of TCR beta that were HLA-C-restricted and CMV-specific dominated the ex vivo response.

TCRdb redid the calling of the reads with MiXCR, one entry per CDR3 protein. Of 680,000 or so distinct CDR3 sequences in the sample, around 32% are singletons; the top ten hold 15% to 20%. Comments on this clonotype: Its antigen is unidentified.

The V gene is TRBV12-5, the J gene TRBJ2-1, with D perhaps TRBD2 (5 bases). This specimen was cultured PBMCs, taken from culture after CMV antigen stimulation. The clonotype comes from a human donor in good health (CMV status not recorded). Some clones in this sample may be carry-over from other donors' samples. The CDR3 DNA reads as TGTGCTAGTGGTTTGGTACTAGGTAGCGTCCACAATGAGCAGTTCTTC. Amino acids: CASGLVLGSVHNEQFF.